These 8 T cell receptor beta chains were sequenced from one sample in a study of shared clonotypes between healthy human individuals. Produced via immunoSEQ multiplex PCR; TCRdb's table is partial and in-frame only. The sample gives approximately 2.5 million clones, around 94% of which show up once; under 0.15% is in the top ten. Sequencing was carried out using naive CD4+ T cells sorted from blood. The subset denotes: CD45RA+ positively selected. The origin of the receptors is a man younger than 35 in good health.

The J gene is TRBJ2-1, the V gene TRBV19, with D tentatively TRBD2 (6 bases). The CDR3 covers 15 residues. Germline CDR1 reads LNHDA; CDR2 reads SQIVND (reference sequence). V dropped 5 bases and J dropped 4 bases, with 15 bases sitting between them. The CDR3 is CASSPPGLHYNEQFF. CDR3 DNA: TGTGCCAGTAGTCCCCCGGGACTCCATTACAATGAGCAGTTCTTC.

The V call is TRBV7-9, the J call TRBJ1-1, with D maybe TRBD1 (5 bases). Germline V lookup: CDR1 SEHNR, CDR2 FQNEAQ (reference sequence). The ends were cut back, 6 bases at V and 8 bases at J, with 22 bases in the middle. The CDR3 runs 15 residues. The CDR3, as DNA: TGTGCCAGCAGGCCGTTAGGGGAGCCGGGCCCCGAAGCTTTCTTT. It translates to CASRPLGEPGPEAFF.

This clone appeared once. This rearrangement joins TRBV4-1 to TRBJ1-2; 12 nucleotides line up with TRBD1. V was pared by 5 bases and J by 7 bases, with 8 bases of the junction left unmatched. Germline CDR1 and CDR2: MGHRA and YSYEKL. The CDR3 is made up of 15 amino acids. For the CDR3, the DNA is TGCGCCAGCAGCACGGGACAGGGGGCCAAGTTTGGCTACACCTTC. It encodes CASSTGQGAKFGYTF.

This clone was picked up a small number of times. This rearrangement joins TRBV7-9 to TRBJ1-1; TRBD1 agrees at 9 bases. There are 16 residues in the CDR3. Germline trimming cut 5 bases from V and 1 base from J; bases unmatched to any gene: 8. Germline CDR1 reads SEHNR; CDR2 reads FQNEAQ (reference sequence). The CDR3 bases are TGTGCCAGCAGCCCACGGACAGGGGAAGGGAACACTGAAGCTTTCTTT. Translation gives CASSPRTGEGNTEAFF.

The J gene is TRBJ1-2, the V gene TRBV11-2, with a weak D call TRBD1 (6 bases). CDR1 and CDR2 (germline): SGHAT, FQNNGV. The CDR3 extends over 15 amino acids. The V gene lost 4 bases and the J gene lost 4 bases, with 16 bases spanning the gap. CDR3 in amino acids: CASSSGHRGIYGYTF. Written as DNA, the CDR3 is TGTGCCAGCAGCTCGGGACACCGGGGGATCTATGGCTACACCTTC. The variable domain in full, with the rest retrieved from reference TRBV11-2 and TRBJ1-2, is EAGVAQSPRYKIIEKRQSVAFWCNPISGHATLYWYQQILGQGPKLLIQFQNNGVVDDSQLPKDRFSAERLKGVDSTLKIQPAKLEDSAVYLCASSSGHRGIYGYTFGSGTRLTVV.

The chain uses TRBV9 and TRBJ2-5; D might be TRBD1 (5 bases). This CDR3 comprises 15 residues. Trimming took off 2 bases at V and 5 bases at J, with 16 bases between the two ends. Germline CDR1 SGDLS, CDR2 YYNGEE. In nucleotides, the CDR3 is TGTGCCAGCAGCGTTGGGCAGGGAACTGGGGAGACCCAGTACTTC. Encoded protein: CASSVGQGTGETQYF.

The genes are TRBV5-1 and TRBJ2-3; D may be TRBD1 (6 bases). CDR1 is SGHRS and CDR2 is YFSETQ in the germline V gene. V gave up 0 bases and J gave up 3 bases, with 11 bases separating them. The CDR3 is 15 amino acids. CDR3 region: CASSLGPGETDTQYF. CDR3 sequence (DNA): TGCGCCAGCAGCTTGGGCCCAGGGGAAACAGATACGCAGTATTTT.

The CDR3 sequence: CASSFWGGADQPQHF. Written as DNA, the CDR3 is TGTGCCAGCAGTTTTTGGGGGGGGGCAGATCAGCCCCAGCATTTT. This chain links TRBV27 with TRBJ1-5, with D possibly matching TRBD1 (6 bases). Looked up from germline, CDR1 is MNHEY and CDR2 is SMNVEV (reference sequence). Trimming cost V 3 bases and J 5 bases, with 14 bases left between them. The CDR3 extends over 15 amino acids.